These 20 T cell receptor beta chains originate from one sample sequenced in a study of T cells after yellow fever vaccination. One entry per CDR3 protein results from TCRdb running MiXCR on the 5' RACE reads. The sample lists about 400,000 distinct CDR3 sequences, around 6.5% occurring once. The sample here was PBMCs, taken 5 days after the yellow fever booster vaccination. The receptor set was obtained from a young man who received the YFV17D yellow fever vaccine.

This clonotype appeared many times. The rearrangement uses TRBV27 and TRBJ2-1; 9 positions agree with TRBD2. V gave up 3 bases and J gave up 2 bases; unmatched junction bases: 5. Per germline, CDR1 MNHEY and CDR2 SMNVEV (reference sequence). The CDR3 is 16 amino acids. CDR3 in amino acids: CASSLASGTTYNEQFF. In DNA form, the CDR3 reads TGTGCCAGCAGTTTGGCTAGCGGGACGACCTACAATGAGCAGTTCTTC.

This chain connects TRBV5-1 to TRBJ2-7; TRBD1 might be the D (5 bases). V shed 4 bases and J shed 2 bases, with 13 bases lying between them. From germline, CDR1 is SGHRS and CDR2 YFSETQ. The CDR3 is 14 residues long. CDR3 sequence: CASSIKTDTYEQYF. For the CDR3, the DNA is TGCGCCAGCAGCATCAAGACAGACACCTACGAGCAGTACTTC. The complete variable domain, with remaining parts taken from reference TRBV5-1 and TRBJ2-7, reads KAGVTQTPRYLIKTRGQQVTLSCSPISGHRSVSWYQQTPGQGLQFLFEYFSETQRNKGNFPGRFSGRQFSNSRSEMNVSTLELGDSALYLCASSIKTDTYEQYFGPGTRLTVT.

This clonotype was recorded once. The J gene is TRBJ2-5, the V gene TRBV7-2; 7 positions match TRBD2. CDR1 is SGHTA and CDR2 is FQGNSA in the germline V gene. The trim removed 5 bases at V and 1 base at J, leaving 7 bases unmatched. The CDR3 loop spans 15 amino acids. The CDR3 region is CASSPRGEFQETQYF. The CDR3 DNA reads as TGTGCCAGCAGCCCCCGGGGGGAATTCCAAGAGACCCAGTACTTC.

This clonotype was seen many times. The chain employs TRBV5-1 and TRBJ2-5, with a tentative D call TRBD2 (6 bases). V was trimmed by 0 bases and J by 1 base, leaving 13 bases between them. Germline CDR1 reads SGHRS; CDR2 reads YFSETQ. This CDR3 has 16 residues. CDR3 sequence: CASSLVGGSLQETQYF. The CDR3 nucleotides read TGCGCCAGCAGCTTGGTGGGGGGATCCCTCCAAGAGACCCAGTACTTC.

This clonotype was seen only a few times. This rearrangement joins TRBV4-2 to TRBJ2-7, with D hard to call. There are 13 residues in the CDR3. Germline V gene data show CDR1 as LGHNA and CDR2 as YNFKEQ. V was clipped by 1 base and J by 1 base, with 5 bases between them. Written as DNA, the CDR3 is TGTGCCAGCAGCCAAGCTGATTCCTACGAGCAGTACTTC. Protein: CASSQADSYEQYF.

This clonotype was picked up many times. CDR3 region: CASSQGTGGSSYEQYF. The CDR3 nucleotides are TGTGCCAGCAGTCAAGGGACAGGGGGTTCGTCCTACGAGCAGTACTTC. The V call is TRBV28, the J call TRBJ2-7, with 11 bases fitting TRBD1. J was trimmed by 1 base and V by 5 bases; bases with no gene match: 7. This CDR3 is built from 16 residues. CDR1 and CDR2 (germline): MDHEN, SYDVKM. The complete variable domain, with remaining parts taken from reference TRBV28 and TRBJ2-7, reads DVKVTQSSRYLVKRTGEKVFLECVQDMDHENMFWYRQDPGLGLRLIYFSYDVKMKEKGDIPEGYSVSREKKERFSLILESASTNQTSMYLCASSQGTGGSSYEQYFGPGTRLTVT.

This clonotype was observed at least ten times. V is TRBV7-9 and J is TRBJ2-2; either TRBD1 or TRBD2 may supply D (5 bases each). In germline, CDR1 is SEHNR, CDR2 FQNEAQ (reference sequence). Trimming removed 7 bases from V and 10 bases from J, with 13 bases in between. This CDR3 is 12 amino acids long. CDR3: CASNSGALELFF. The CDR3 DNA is TGTGCCAGCAACTCCGGGGCGTTGGAGCTGTTTTTT. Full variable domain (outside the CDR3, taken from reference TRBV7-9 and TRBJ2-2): DTGVSQNPRHKITKRGQNVTFRCDPISEHNRLYWYRQTLGQGPEFLTYFQNEAQLEKSRLLSDRFSAERPKGSFSTLEIQRTEQGDSAMYLCASNSGALELFFGEGSRLTVL.

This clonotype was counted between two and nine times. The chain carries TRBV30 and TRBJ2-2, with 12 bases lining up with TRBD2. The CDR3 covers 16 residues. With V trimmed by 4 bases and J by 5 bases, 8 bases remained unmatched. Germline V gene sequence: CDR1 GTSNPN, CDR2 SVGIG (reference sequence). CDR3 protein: CAWTSGRVGETGELFF. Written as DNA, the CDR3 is TGTGCCTGGACTAGCGGGAGGGTTGGGGAAACCGGGGAGCTGTTTTTT.

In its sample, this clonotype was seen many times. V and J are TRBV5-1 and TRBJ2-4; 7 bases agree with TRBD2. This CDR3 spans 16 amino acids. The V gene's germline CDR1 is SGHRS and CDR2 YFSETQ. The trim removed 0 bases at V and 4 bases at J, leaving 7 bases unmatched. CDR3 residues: CASSLEQTSRKNIQYF. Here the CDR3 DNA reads TGCGCCAGCAGCTTGGAGCAGACTAGCAGGAAAAACATTCAGTACTTC.

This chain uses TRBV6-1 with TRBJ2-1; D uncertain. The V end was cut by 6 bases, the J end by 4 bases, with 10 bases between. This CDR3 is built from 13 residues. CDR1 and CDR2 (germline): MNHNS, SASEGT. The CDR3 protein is CASRLDVYNEQFF. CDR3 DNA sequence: TGTGCCAGCAGACTGGACGTTTACAATGAGCAGTTCTTC.

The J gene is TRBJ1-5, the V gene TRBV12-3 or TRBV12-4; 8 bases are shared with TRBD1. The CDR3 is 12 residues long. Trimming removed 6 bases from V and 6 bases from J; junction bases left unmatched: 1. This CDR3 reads CASSRGPQPQHF. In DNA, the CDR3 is TGTGCCAGCAGCAGGGGGCCTCAGCCCCAGCATTTT.

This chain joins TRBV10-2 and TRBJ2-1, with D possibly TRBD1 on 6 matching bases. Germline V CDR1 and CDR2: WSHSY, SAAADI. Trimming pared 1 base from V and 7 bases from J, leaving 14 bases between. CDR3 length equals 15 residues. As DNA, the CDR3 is TGCGCCAGCAGTGAGTGGGGGCAACGTAGTAATGAGCAGTTCTTC. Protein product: CASSEWGQRSNEQFF.

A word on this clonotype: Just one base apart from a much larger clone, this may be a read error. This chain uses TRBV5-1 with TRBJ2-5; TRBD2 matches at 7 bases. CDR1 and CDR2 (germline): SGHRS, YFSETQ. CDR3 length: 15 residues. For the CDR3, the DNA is TGCGCCAGCAGCCCGGCGGCGGGAGTTACTGAGACCCTGTACTTC. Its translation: CASSPAAGVTETLYF.

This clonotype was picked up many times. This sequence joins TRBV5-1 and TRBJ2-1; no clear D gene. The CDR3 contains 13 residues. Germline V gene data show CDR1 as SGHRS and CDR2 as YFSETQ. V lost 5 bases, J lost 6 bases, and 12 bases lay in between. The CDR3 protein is CASSKAPINEQFF. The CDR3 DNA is TGCGCCAGCAGTAAAGCGCCCATCAATGAGCAGTTCTTC.

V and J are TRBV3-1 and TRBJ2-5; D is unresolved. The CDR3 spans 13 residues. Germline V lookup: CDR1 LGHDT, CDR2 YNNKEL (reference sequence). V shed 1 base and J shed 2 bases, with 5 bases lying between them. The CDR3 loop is CASSQGIQETQYF. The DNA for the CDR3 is TGTGCCAGCAGCCAAGGAATTCAAGAGACCCAGTACTTC.

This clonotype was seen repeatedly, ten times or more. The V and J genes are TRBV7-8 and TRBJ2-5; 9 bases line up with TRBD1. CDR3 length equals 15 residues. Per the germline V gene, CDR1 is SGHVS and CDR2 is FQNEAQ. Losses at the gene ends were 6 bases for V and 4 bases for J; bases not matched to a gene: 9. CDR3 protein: CASSLAGTGTETQYF. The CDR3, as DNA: TGTGCCAGCAGTCTTGCGGGGACAGGGACAGAGACCCAGTACTTC.

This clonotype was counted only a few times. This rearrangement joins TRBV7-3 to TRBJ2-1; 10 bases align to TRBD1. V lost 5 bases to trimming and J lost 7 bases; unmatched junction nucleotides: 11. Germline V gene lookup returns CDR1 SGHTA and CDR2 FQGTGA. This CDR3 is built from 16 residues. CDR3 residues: CASSENPAGQGNEQFF. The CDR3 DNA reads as TGTGCCAGCAGCGAAAATCCCGCGGGACAGGGGAATGAGCAGTTCTTC. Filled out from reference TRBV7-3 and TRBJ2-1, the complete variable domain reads GAGVSQTPSNKVTEKGKYVELRCDPISGHTALYWYRQSLGQGPEFLIYFQGTGAADDSGLPNDRFFAVRPEGSVSTLKIQRTERGDSAVYLCASSENPAGQGNEQFFGPGTRLTVL.

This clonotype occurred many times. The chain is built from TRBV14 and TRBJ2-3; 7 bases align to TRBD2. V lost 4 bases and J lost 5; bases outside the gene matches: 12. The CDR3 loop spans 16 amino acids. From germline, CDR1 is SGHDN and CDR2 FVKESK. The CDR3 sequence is CASSPFGQAGKDTQYF. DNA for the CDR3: TGTGCCAGCAGCCCCTTTGGCCAAGCGGGAAAAGATACGCAGTATTTT.

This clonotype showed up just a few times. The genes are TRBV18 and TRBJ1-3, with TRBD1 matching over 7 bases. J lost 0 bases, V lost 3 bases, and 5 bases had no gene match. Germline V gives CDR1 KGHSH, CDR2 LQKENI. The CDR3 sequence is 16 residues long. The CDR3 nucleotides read TGTGCCAGCTCACCGCTTACAGGGGACTCTGGAAACACCATATATTTT. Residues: CASSPLTGDSGNTIYF.

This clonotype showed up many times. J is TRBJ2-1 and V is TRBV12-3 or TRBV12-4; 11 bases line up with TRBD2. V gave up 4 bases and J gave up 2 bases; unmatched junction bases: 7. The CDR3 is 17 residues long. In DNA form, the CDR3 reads TGTGCCAGCAGTTCCCCCGGGACTAGCGGAGCCTACAATGAGCAGTTCTTC. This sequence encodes CASSSPGTSGAYNEQFF.